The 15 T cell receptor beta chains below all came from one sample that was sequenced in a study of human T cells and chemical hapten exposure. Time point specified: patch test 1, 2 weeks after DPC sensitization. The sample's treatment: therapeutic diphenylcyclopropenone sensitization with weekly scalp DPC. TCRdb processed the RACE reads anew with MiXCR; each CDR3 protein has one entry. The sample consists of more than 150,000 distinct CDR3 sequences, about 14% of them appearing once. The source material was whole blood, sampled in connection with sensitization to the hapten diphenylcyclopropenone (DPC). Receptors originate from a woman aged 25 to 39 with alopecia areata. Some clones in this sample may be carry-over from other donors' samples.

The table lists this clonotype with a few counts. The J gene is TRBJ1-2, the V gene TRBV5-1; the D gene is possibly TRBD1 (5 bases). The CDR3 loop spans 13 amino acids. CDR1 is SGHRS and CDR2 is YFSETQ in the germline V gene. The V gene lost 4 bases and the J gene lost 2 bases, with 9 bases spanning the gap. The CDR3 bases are TGCGCCAGCAGCAAACAGGACAACTATGGCTACACCTTC. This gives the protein CASSKQDNYGYTF.

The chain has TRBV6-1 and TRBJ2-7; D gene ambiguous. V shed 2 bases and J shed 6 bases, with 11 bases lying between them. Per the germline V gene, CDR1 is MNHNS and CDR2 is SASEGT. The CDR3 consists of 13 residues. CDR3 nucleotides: TGTGCCAGCAGTGAAATACGTGGCGCCGAGCAGTACTTC. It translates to CASSEIRGAEQYF.

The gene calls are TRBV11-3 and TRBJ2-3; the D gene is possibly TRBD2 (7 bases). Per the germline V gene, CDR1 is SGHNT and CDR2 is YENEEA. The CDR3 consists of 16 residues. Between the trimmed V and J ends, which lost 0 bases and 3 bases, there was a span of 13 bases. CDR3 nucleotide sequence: TGTGCCAGCAGCTTAGAATGGCGGGGGCCGACAGATACGCAGTATTTT. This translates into CASSLEWRGPTDTQYF.

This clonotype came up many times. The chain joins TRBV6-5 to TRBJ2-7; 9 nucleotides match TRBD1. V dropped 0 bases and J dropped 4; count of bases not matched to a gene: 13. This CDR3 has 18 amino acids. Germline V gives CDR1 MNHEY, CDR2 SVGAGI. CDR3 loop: CASSYSPFAGQGPYEQYF. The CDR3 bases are TGTGCCAGCAGTTACTCGCCATTTGCGGGACAGGGACCATACGAGCAGTACTTC.

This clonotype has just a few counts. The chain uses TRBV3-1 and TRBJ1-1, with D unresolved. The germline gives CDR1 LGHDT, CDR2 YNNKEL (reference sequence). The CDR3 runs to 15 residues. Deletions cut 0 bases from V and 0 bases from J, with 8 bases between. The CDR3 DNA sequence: TGTGCCAGCAGCCAAGACGGAGGCGTGAACACTGAAGCTTTCTTT. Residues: CASSQDGGVNTEAFF.

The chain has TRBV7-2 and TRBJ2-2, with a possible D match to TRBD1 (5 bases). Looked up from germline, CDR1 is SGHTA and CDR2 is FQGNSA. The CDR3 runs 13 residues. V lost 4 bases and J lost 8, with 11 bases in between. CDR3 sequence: CASSYRTGGELFF. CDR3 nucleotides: TGTGCCAGCAGCTACAGGACCGGAGGGGAGCTGTTTTTT.

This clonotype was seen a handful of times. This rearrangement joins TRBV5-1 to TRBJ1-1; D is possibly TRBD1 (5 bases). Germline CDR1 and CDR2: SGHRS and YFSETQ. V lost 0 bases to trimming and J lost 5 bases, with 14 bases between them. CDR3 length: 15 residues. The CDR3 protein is CASSLEFGGRTEAFF. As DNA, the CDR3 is TGCGCCAGCAGCTTGGAGTTTGGGGGGAGGACTGAAGCTTTCTTT.

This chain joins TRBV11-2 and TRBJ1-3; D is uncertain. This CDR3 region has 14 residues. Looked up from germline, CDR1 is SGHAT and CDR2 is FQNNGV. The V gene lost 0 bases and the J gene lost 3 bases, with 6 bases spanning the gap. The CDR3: CASSLEQNGNTIYF. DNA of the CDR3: TGTGCCAGCAGCTTAGAACAGAATGGAAACACCATATATTTT.

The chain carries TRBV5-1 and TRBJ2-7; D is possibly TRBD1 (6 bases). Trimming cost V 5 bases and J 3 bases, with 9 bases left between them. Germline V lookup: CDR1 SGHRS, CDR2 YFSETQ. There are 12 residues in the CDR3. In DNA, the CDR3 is TGCGCCAGCAGAGTGGACAGCTACGAGCAGTACTTC. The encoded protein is CASRVDSYEQYF.

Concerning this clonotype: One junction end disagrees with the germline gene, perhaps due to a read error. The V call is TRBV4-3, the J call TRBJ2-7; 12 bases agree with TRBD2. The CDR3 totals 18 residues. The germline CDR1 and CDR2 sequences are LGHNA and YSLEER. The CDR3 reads CACSQDGLAGGRNYEQYF. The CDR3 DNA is TGCGCCTGCAGCCAAGACGGTCTAGCGGGAGGGCGGAACTACGAGCAGTACTTC.

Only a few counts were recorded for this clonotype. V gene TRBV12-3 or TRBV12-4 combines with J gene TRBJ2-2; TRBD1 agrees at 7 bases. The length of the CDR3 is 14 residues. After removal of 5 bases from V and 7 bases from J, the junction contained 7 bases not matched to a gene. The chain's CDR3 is CASSADREGGELFF. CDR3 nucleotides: TGTGCCAGCAGTGCCGACAGGGAAGGCGGGGAGCTGTTTTTT.

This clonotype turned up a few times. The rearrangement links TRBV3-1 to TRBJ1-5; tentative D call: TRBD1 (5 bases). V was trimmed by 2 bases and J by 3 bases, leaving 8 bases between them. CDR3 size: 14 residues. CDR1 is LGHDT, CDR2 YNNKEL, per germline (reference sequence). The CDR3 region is CASSQQGDNQPQHF. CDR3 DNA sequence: TGTGCCAGCAGCCAACAGGGAGACAATCAGCCCCAGCATTTT.

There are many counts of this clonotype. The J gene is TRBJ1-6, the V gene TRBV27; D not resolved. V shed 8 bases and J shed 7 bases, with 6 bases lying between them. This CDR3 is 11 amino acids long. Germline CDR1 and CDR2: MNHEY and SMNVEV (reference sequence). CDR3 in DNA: TGTGCCAGCGGGCGGAATTCACCCCTCCACTTT. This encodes CASGRNSPLHF.

CDR3 region: CAISEREDTGELFF. DNA for the CDR3: TGTGCCATCAGTGAGCGGGAGGACACCGGGGAGCTGTTTTTT. The chain links TRBV10-3 to TRBJ2-2; 7 nucleotides line up with TRBD2. This CDR3 has 14 amino acids. With 2 bases clipped from V and 3 bases from J, the junction kept 0 bases outside the gene matches. Germline V gives CDR1 ENHRY, CDR2 SYGVKD.

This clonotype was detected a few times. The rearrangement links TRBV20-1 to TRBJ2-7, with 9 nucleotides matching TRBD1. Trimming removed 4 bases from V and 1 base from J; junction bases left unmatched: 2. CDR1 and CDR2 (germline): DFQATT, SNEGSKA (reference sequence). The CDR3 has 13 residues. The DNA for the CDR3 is TGCAGTGCTATGGACAGGGGTTCCTACGAGCAGTACTTC. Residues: CSAMDRGSYEQYF.